These T cell receptor beta chains were read from a single sample in a study of shared clonotypes between healthy human individuals. Profiling relied on immunoSEQ multiplex PCR, and the TCRdb table lists in-frame clones only, not all of them. Of some 2 million clones detected, 85% to 95% appear once; the ten largest clones hold more than 0.1%. Sequences were obtained from naive CD4+ T cells sorted from blood. The receptors originated from a man aged 18 to 30 in good health. CDR3s leave out the opening cysteine and the closing phenylalanine or tryptophan. Fields, in order: V gene, clone size, D gene, CDR3 protein. A D gene is named only where the DNA matches it firmly. Clone size appears in some rows only: once, few, many, or a class for an expanded clone.

V: TRBV7-3; size: NA; D: NA; CDR3: ASSLDNNQPQH
V: TRBV4-3; size: many; D: TRBD1; CDR3: ASSQDLSGGTDNYGYT
V: TRBV30; size: NA; D: TRBD1; CDR3: AWGKQGTYVAEAF
V: TRBV6-6; size: NA; D: NA; CDR3: ASRHRVPSYEQY
V: TRBV15; size: NA; D: TRBD1; CDR3: ATSRDRLGTGWGTEAF
V: TRBV13; size: NA; D: NA; CDR3: ASSSSREETQY
V: TRBV5-6; size: NA; D: TRBD2; CDR3: ASSQRPGTSGPYNEQF
V: TRBV11-2; size: NA; D: TRBD1; CDR3: ASSSIIRDRGYGYT
V: TRBV15; size: NA; D: NA; CDR3: ATSREAGYGGLNKNIQY
V: TRBV4-3; size: NA; D: TRBD2; CDR3: ASSQEVTSGNRAETQY
V: TRBV6-1; size: NA; D: NA; CDR3: ASSEMAGKTDTQY
V: TRBV4-2; size: once; D: NA; CDR3: ASSQEGLSGELF
V: TRBV5-1; size: NA; D: NA; CDR3: ASSLAGGLYEKLF
V: TRBV11-2; size: once; D: NA; CDR3: ASSRGLGEKLF
V: TRBV6-1; size: NA; D: NA; CDR3: ASLRTVSYEQY
V: TRBV11-2; size: NA; D: NA; CDR3: ASSLSGVGATQY
V: TRBV10-3; size: NA; D: TRBD1; CDR3: AISRDRAGNEQF
V: TRBV10-3; size: NA; D: NA; CDR3: AISEPNTGELF
V: TRBV4-1; size: NA; D: NA; CDR3: ASSQEHGLSYNEQF
V: TRBV23-1; size: NA; D: TRBD2; CDR3: ASSHILAGGYEQY
V: TRBV14; size: NA; D: NA; CDR3: ASSPYGEQY
V: TRBV30; size: once; D: TRBD1; CDR3: AWSVRRTGERATEAF
V: TRBV6-6; size: NA; D: NA; CDR3: ASRAPGADNSPLH
V: TRBV11-3; size: NA; D: NA; CDR3: ASSLGGWTDHTGELF